One sample yielded the 2 T cell receptor beta chains listed below, sequenced in a study of PD-L1 blockade in urothelial cancer. Clones were sequenced by immunoSEQ multiplex PCR, and TCRdb holds only the in-frame ones, with some missing. Among about 30,000 clones listed, roughly nine tenths were seen once. Time point of the sample: peripheral blood 6 weeks after treatment start. The sequences come from PBMCs, collected around atezolizumab (anti-PD-L1) treatment. The receptors stem from an elderly man with urothelial cancer.

This chain joins TRBV28 and TRBJ2-7; D remains unclear. The CDR3 extends over 13 amino acids. Looked up from germline, CDR1 is MDHEN and CDR2 is SYDVKM. Trimming pared 6 bases from V and 6 bases from J, leaving 15 bases between. CDR3: CASSLDFEAEQYF. In nucleotides, the CDR3 is TGTGCCAGCAGCCTTGATTTCGAGGCCGAGCAGTACTTC.

This chain connects TRBV10-3 to TRBJ1-1; perhaps TRBD1 as D (6 bases). Deletions cut 0 bases from V and 0 bases from J, with 11 bases between. Germline-derived CDR1 and CDR2 are ENHRY and SYGVKD. The CDR3 spans 16 residues. CDR3 DNA sequence: TGTGCCATCAGTGAGTCGGGACACGCGATGAACACTGAAGCTTTCTTT. Encoded protein: CAISESGHAMNTEAFF.